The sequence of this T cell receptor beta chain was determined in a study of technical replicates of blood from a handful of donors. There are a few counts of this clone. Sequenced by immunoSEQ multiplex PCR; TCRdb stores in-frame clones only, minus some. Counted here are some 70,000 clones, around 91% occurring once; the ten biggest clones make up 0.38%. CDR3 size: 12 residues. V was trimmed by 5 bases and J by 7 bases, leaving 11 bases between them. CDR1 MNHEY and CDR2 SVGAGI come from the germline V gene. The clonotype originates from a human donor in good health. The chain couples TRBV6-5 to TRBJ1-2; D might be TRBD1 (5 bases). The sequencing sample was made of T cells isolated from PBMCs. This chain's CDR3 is CASSTETAGYTF. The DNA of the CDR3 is TGTGCCAGCAGTACGGAGACAGCTGGCTACACCTTC.